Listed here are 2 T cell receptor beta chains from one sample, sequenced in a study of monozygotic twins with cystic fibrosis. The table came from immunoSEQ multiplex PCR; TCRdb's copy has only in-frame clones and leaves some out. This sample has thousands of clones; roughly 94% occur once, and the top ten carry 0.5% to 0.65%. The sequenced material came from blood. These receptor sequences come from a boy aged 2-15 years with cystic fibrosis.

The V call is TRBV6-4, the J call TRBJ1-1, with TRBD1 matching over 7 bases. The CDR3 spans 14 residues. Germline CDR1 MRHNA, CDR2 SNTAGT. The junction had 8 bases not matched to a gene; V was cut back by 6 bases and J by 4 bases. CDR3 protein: CASSHDREGTEAFF. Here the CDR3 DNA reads TGTGCCAGCAGCCACGACAGGGAGGGCACTGAAGCTTTCTTT.

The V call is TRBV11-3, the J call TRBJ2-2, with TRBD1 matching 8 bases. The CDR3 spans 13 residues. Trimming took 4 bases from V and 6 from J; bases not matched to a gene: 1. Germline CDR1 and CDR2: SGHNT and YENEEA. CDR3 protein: CASSSGGPGELFF. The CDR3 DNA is TGTGCCAGCAGCTCAGGGGGCCCCGGGGAGCTGTTTTTT.